The 26 T cell receptor beta chains below come from one sample, sequenced in a study of blood T cell repertoires in COVID-19. This table comes from immunoSEQ multiplex PCR, and its TCRdb copy is limited to in-frame clones, with some not included. The sample records 100,000 to 150,000 clones, around nine tenths being singletons. The sample comprised peripheral blood. The origin of the receptors is a man aged 55-75 years with COVID-19, enrolled during active disease.

The rearrangement joins TRBV12-3 or TRBV12-4 to TRBJ2-3; no reliable D call. There are 12 residues in the CDR3. V lost 5 bases and J lost 2, with 5 bases in between. CDR3 coding DNA: TGTGCCAGCAGTCCCTTCACAGATACGCAGTATTTT. Encoded protein: CASSPFTDTQYF.

V usage is TRBV5-1 and J usage is TRBJ2-7; possible D gene TRBD2, 6 bases. CDR1 and CDR2 from the germline V gene are SGHRS and YFSETQ. The germline V and J ends were trimmed by 3 bases and 7 bases, with 11 bases remaining between them. The CDR3 runs 12 residues. As DNA, the CDR3 is TGCGCCAGCAGCTCGGGAGCCTGGGAGCAGTACTTC. This gives the protein CASSSGAWEQYF.

The count of this clone is one. The V call is TRBV27, the J call TRBJ1-4, with a weak D call TRBD1 (5 bases). The CDR3 is 16 amino acids. With 5 bases removed from V and 0 bases from J, the gap between germline ends came to 13 bases. Per germline, CDR1 MNHEY and CDR2 SMNVEV (reference sequence). The CDR3: CASSSSRVATNEKLFF. DNA for the CDR3: TGTGCCAGCAGTAGCTCCAGGGTCGCAACTAATGAAAAACTGTTTTTT.

The V and J genes are TRBV7-2 and TRBJ1-2; tentative D call: TRBD1 (5 bases). This CDR3 comprises 14 residues. V was clipped by 5 bases and J by 4 bases, with 14 bases between them. CDR1 is SGHTA, CDR2 FQGNSA, per germline. CDR3 amino acids: CASSGRVSGYGYTF. The CDR3 DNA is TGTGCCAGCAGCGGCAGGGTTTCCGGCTATGGCTACACCTTC.

The chain couples TRBV4-1 to TRBJ2-2; D gene ambiguous. CDR1 MGHRA and CDR2 YSYEKL come from the germline V gene. V was pared by 2 bases and J by 3 bases, with 7 bases between. This CDR3 has 14 amino acids. CDR3 DNA sequence: TGCGCCAGCAGCCAAAGAGATTACACCGGGGAGCTGTTTTTT. Amino acid sequence: CASSQRDYTGELFF.

The J gene is TRBJ1-1, the V gene TRBV7-3, with D possibly being TRBD1 (6 bases). This CDR3 has 15 residues. V was cut by 5 bases and J by 3 bases, with 16 bases left in between. The germline gives CDR1 SGHTA, CDR2 FQGTGA. The CDR3 DNA reads as TGTGCCAGCAGCCCCAGAGGGGGATTCGACACTGAAGCTTTCTTT. This gives the protein CASSPRGGFDTEAFF.

The chain carries TRBV6-5 and TRBJ2-7; TRBD1 is a possible D gene (6 bases). The germline CDR1 and CDR2 sequences are MNHEY and SVGAGI. CDR3 size: 13 residues. The V end was cut by 6 bases, the J end by 3 bases, with 12 bases between. CDR3 region: CASRTGPFYEQYF. The DNA for the CDR3 is TGTGCCAGCAGAACAGGGCCCTTCTACGAGCAGTACTTC.

The rearrangement links TRBV27 to TRBJ2-7; 7 positions agree with TRBD2. Looked up from germline, CDR1 is MNHEY and CDR2 is SMNVEV (reference sequence). The CDR3 is made up of 14 amino acids. J gave up 6 bases and V 4 bases, and 9 bases lay outside the gene matches. CDR3 bases: TGTGCCAGCAGTTCCAGGACTAGACTTGGCGAGCAGTACTTC. Its protein product is CASSSRTRLGEQYF.

The J gene is TRBJ1-2, the V gene TRBV7-9, with D perhaps TRBD1 (6 bases). V lost 0 bases and J 4 bases, leaving 12 bases between the germline ends. In germline, CDR1 is SEHNR, CDR2 FQNEAQ (reference sequence). The CDR3 runs 15 residues. The DNA for the CDR3 is TGTGCCAGCAGCTTAGCCGGACAGTTCAGCTATGGCTACACCTTC. Translated: CASSLAGQFSYGYTF.

CDR3 nucleotides: TGCGCCAGCAGCCGGGGGGAGGGCGCGGGCAATCAGCCCCAGCATTTT. The encoded protein is CASSRGEGAGNQPQHF. The rearrangement uses TRBV4-1 and TRBJ1-5; possibly TRBD1 for D (5 bases). The CDR3 has 16 amino acids. The germline V gene has CDR1 MGHRA and CDR2 YSYEKL. V was cut by 4 bases and J by 2 bases, with 15 bases left in between.

J is TRBJ2-1 and V is TRBV6-5; a weak D match, TRBD2 (5 bases). CDR1 is MNHEY, CDR2 SVGAGI, per germline. CDR3 length: 15 amino acids. Trimming removed 2 bases from V and 5 bases from J, with 13 bases in between. The CDR3 nucleotides are TGTGCCAGCAGTTACGGTGGCGGACTGGACAATGAGCAGTTCTTC. Translated, it gives CASSYGGGLDNEQFF.

This clone was counted between two and nine times. The chain employs TRBV24-1 and TRBJ2-7; possible D gene TRBD2, 7 bases. The V end lost 4 bases, the J end lost 4 bases, and 16 bases lay between the germline ends. The germline CDR1 and CDR2 sequences are KGHDR and SFDVKD. The CDR3 consists of 15 residues. CDR3 coding DNA: TGTGCCACCAGTGAGGGGGGGACACCAATGTACGAGCAGTACTTC. This sequence encodes CATSEGGTPMYEQYF.

The chain links TRBV6-2 or TRBV6-3 to TRBJ1-1, with D possibly being TRBD1 (6 bases). The CDR3 runs to 19 residues. Germline CDR1 MNHEY, CDR2 SVGEGT. The V and J ends lost 0 bases and 0 bases respectively, with 20 bases between them. CDR3 DNA sequence: TGTGCCAGCAGTTACTCATCGGTTTGGGGGCGACGAGTGAACACTGAAGCTTTCTTT. Protein: CASSYSSVWGRRVNTEAFF.

The V and J genes are TRBV19 and TRBJ1-2; TRBD1 matches at 8 bases. This CDR3 region has 16 residues. The V gene's germline CDR1 is LNHDA and CDR2 SQIVND (reference sequence). J gave up 1 base and V 8 bases, and 12 bases lay outside the gene matches. CDR3 nucleotide sequence: TGTGCCAGTTCGAAACTGCAGGGGGCGAATAACTATGGCTACACCTTC. It codes for CASSKLQGANNYGYTF.

The rearrangement uses TRBV19 and TRBJ1-2, with a weak D call TRBD1 (6 bases). Germline V gives CDR1 LNHDA, CDR2 SQIVND (reference sequence). Trimming took 6 bases from V and 7 from J, leaving 12 bases between them. This CDR3 contains 12 residues. This CDR3 reads CASSPDRGGYTF. CDR3 in DNA: TGTGCCAGTAGCCCGGACAGAGGTGGCTACACCTTC.

This clone is a singleton in its sample. The rearrangement links TRBV18 to TRBJ2-7, with D possibly TRBD1 on 5 matching bases. V was pared by 1 base and J by 5 bases, with 12 bases between. From germline, CDR1 is KGHSH and CDR2 LQKENI. This CDR3 has 14 residues. In DNA form, the CDR3 reads TGTGCCAGCTCACCACAATCAGGGCGCGACGAGCAGTACTTC. This encodes CASSPQSGRDEQYF.

The V call is TRBV7-3, the J call TRBJ2-7; 11 bases fit TRBD1. The CDR3 length is 15 residues. Per germline, CDR1 SGHTA and CDR2 FQGTGA. After removal of 0 bases from V and 2 bases from J, the junction contained 0 bases not matched to a gene. CDR3 loop: CASSLTGQGAYEQYF. As DNA, the CDR3 is TGTGCCAGCAGCTTAACGGGACAGGGGGCCTACGAGCAGTACTTC.

The CDR3 region is CASTVGHSGPDTQYF. In DNA form, the CDR3 reads TGCGCCAGCACTGTGGGGCATAGCGGACCAGATACGCAGTATTTT. This rearrangement joins TRBV5-1 to TRBJ2-3, with D maybe TRBD2 (6 bases). CDR3 length: 15 residues. Germline assignment: CDR1 SGHRS and CDR2 YFSETQ. V gave up 6 bases and J gave up 4 bases, with 18 bases separating them.

The chain links TRBV6-2 or TRBV6-3 to TRBJ1-2, with D hard to call. Germline CDR1 reads MNHEY; CDR2 reads SVGEGT. With 6 bases removed from V and 0 bases from J, the gap between germline ends came to 11 bases. The CDR3 is 14 amino acids. CDR3 in DNA: TGTGCCAGCAGCCCCGGCGGGCCTAACTATGGCTACACCTTC. Its translation is CASSPGGPNYGYTF.

V gene TRBV6-5 combines with J gene TRBJ1-2, with a possible D match to TRBD1 (5 bases). Trimming cost V 6 bases and J 3 bases, with 17 bases left between them. The CDR3 runs to 15 residues. Per germline, CDR1 MNHEY and CDR2 SVGAGI. The CDR3 region is CASRSSGGTYYGYTF. The CDR3, as DNA: TGTGCCAGCAGATCTTCTGGGGGGACGTACTATGGCTACACCTTC.

The chain combines TRBV19 with TRBJ1-5; D gene ambiguous. V was cut by 4 bases and J by 5 bases, with 12 bases left in between. Germline V gene sequence: CDR1 LNHDA, CDR2 SQIVND (reference sequence). The CDR3 contains 14 residues. This chain's CDR3 is CASSNSGNHQPQHF. The CDR3 DNA follows: TGTGCCAGTAGTAACTCCGGGAACCATCAGCCCCAGCATTTT.

The chain joins TRBV20-1 to TRBJ1-1, with D tentatively TRBD1 (6 bases). The germline V gene encodes CDR1 DFQATT and CDR2 SNEGSKA (reference sequence). The V and J ends lost 1 base and 8 bases respectively, with 8 bases between them. The CDR3 is made up of 11 amino acids. This CDR3 is CSARGQVEAFF. CDR3 DNA: TGCAGTGCTAGAGGACAGGTGGAAGCTTTCTTT.

The V and J genes are TRBV2 and TRBJ2-5; 11 bases map to TRBD2. From germline, CDR1 is SNHLY and CDR2 FYNNEI. The CDR3 has 16 residues. The J segment lost 0 bases and the V segment lost 10 bases, leaving 10 bases of the junction unmatched. The CDR3 is CAILTRSGGDQETQYF. In DNA, the CDR3 is TGTGCCATCCTAACCCGTAGCGGGGGGGACCAAGAGACCCAGTACTTC.

About this clone: One junction end disagrees with the germline gene, perhaps due to a read error. The rearrangement joins TRBV4-1 to TRBJ2-1; D perhaps matches TRBD2 (5 bases). Per the germline V gene, CDR1 is MGHRA and CDR2 is YSYEKL. This CDR3 has 14 amino acids. DNA for the CDR3: TGCGCCAGCACCCAAAACCGGGGTTACAATGAGCAGTTCTTC. It yields the protein CASTQNRGYNEQFF.

V is TRBV24-1 and J is TRBJ2-1, with D maybe TRBD2 (5 bases). This CDR3 has 18 residues. CDR1 is KGHDR, CDR2 SFDVKD, per germline. The V gene lost 4 bases and the J gene lost 3 bases, with 21 bases spanning the gap. The DNA of the CDR3 is TGTGCCACCAGTGACCGGCCCGCTACTCTCGGGAACTACAATGAGCAGTTCTTC. This encodes CATSDRPATLGNYNEQFF.

The rearrangement uses TRBV5-1 and TRBJ2-1, with TRBD2 identical over 9 bases. In germline, CDR1 is SGHRS, CDR2 YFSETQ. This CDR3 is built from 15 residues. J was trimmed by 4 bases and V by 0 bases; bases with no gene match: 2. The CDR3 DNA reads as TGCGCCAGCAGCTTGGAGAGCGGGGGGTACAATGAGCAGTTCTTC. It specifies CASSLESGGYNEQFF.